This T cell receptor beta chain comes out of a study of blood T cell repertoires in COVID-19. Study overall: From T cells, B-cell-depleted T cells, or PBMCs came the material, which was cDNA or gDNA.

As processed by the authors: Cell counts per sample came from amplifying reference gene primers. The table came from immunoSEQ multiplex PCR; TCRdb's copy has only in-frame clones and leaves some out. The DNA gave D and trimming, while V, J and clone size come from that table. The sample lists fewer than 350,000 clones, approximately 90% occurring once. The study assigned cohorts using participant-reported clinical history. Participants in the exposed group had met a COVID-19 case in the 2 weeks before joining the study. Sequencing was done on a sample of PBMCs or T cells enriched from blood (not recorded which). The TCR originated in a man in his forties who had been exposed to COVID-19.

The CDR3 here is CASSETSTNEKLFF. For the CDR3, the DNA is TGTGCCAGCAGCGAGACATCAACTAATGAAAAACTGTTTTTT. The chain has TRBV2 and TRBJ1-4; D remains unclear. Germline CDR1 reads SNHLY; CDR2 reads FYNNEI. V was pared by 6 bases and J by 0 bases, with 8 bases between. This CDR3 contains 14 residues.